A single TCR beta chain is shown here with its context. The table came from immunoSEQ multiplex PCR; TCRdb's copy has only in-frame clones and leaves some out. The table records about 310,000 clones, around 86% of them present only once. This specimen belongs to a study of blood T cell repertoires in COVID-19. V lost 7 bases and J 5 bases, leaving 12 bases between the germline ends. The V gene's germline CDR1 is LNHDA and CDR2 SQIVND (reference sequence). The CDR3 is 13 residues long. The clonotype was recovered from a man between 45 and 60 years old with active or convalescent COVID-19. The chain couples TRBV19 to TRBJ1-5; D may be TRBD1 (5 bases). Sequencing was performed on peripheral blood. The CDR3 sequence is CASNFQGDQPQHF. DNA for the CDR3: TGTGCCAGTAATTTCCAGGGTGATCAGCCCCAGCATTTT.